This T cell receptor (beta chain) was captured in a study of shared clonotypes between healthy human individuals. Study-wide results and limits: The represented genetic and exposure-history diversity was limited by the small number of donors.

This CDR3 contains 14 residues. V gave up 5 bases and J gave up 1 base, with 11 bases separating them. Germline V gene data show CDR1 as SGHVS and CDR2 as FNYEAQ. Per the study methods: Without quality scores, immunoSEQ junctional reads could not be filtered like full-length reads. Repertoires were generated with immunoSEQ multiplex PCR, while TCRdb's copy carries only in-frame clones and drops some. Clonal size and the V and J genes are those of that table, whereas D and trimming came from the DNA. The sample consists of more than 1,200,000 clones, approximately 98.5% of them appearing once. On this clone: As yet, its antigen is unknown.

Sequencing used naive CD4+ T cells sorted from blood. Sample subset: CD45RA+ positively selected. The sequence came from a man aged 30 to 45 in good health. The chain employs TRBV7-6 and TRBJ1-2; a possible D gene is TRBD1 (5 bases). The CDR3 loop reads CASSPGTDNYGYTF. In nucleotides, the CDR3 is TGTGCCAGCAGCCCCGGGACGGATAACTATGGCTACACCTTC.